The rows below give T cell receptor beta chains drawn from one sample of a study of CD8 T cells in Susac syndrome. TCRdb independently ran MiXCR on the immunoSEQ multiplex PCR reads; one entry per CDR3 protein. The profile covers roughly 190,000 distinct CDR3 sequences, with nearly 97% appearing a single time and more than 0.08% taken by the ten largest. The specimen was CD4+ T cells from PBMCs. Receptor source: a human donor with Susac syndrome. Each CDR3 is given with its conserved first and last residue. The D gene is left open where the match is weak. Only some rows state a clone size, as once, few, many or a class for expanded clones.

abundance | j_gene | d_gene | v_gene | CDR3aa | CDR3nt
- | TRBJ2-3 | TRBD2 | TRBV9 | CASSVGVAGGTDTQYF | TGTGCCAGCAGCGTAGGGGTAGCGGGGGGCACAGATACGCAGTATTTT
- | TRBJ2-5 | - | TRBV18 | CASSPGGSETQYF | TGTGCCAGCTCACCGGGCGGTTCAGAGACCCAGTACTTC
- | TRBJ2-5 | TRBD1 | TRBV4-1 | CASSLAGTEEETQYF | TGCGCCAGCAGCCTTGCCGGGACAGAAGAAGAGACCCAGTACTTC
- | TRBJ2-3 | - | TRBV24-1 | CATSDSTTSTDTQYF | TGTGCCACCAGTGATAGCACGACTTCCACAGATACGCAGTATTTT
once | TRBJ1-6 | TRBD1 | TRBV2 | CASSDRGHGNSPLHF | TGTGCCAGCAGTGACAGGGGGCACGGTAATTCACCCCTCCACTTT
- | TRBJ2-1 | - | TRBV5-4 | CASSQGTDSYNEQFF | TGTGCCAGCAGCCAAGGGACGGACTCCTACAATGAGCAGTTCTTC
- | TRBJ2-5 | TRBD2 | TRBV9 | CASSVAPAGETQYF | TGTGCCAGCAGCGTAGCTCCAGCGGGGGAGACCCAGTACTTC
- | TRBJ2-2 | - | TRBV9 | CASSGAGANTGELFF | TGTGCCAGCAGCGGTGCTGGGGCGAACACCGGGGAGCTGTTTTTT
- | TRBJ2-6 | TRBD1 | TRBV6-1 | CASSRTMDRGTGANVLTF | TGTGCCAGCAGTCGAACTATGGACAGGGGGACTGGGGCCAACGTCCTGACTTTC
- | TRBJ2-1 | - | TRBV29-1 | CSVGLGGVGNEQFF | TGCAGCGTTGGGCTGGGGGGCGTAGGGAATGAGCAGTTCTTC
- | TRBJ1-4 | - | TRBV5-6 | CASSPTGRNEKLFF | TGTGCCAGCAGCCCGACAGGACGTAATGAAAAACTGTTTTTT
- | TRBJ1-2 | - | TRBV12-3/TRBV12-4 | CASSLGRNGYTF | TGTGCCAGCAGTTTAGGCAGGAATGGCTACACCTTC
- | TRBJ2-6 | TRBD2 | TRBV18 | CASSPLGLAGSGANVLTF | TGTGCCAGCTCACCCCTGGGACTAGCGGGCTCTGGGGCCAACGTCCTGACTTTC
- | TRBJ1-5 | - | TRBV7-2 | CASSFDPSNQPQHF | TGTGCCAGCAGCTTCGACCCCAGCAATCAGCCCCAGCATTTT
- | TRBJ1-2 | - | TRBV23-1 | CASSQSLVRGYGYTF | TGCGCCAGCAGTCAATCCTTGGTCAGGGGTTATGGCTACACCTTC
once | TRBJ2-7 | - | TRBV18 | CASSPRGLGTYEQYF | TGTGCCAGCTCACCACGTGGGTTGGGGACCTACGAGCAGTACTTC
- | TRBJ2-5 | - | TRBV3-1 | CASSINRAYQETQYF | TGTGCCAGCAGCATAAACAGGGCTTACCAAGAGACCCAGTACTTC
- | TRBJ2-1 | - | TRBV12-3/TRBV12-4 | CASSLMGYEQFF | TGTGCCAGCAGTTTAATGGGGTATGAGCAGTTCTTC
- | TRBJ1-1 | - | TRBV5-4 | CASSQGLRNTEAFF | TGTGCCAGCAGCCAGGGGTTAAGGAACACTGAAGCTTTCTTT
- | TRBJ2-7 | - | TRBV6-5 | CASSFLDRSYEQYF | TGTGCCAGCAGTTTCCTAGACAGGTCCTACGAGCAGTACTTC
- | TRBJ1-1 | - | TRBV12-3/TRBV12-4 | CASSLVSSGVYTEAFF | TGTGCCAGCAGTTTGGTTTCGTCAGGCGTGTACACTGAAGCTTTCTTT
once | TRBJ2-3 | - | TRBV7-2 | CASSPGASIGQYF | TGTGCCAGCAGTCCCGGGGCCTCGATTGGGCAGTATTTT
- | TRBJ2-7 | - | TRBV12-3/TRBV12-4 | CASSSRVSYEQYF | TGTGCCAGCAGTTCCAGGGTCTCCTACGAGCAGTACTTC
- | TRBJ2-5 | - | TRBV3-1 | CASSQGGGGTQYF | TGTGCCAGCAGCCAAGGGGGAGGAGGGACCCAGTACTTC
- | TRBJ1-5 | TRBD1 | TRBV3-1 | CASSQTNRGNQPQHF | TGTGCCAGCAGCCAAACAAACAGGGGGAATCAGCCCCAGCATTTT
- | TRBJ2-7 | - | TRBV29-1 | CSVSRGADEQYF | TGCAGCGTATCAAGGGGGGCTGATGAGCAGTACTTC
- | TRBJ1-6 | - | TRBV19 | CASRQNSPLHF | TGTGCCAGCAGACAGAATTCACCCCTCCACTTT
- | TRBJ1-4 | - | TRBV30 | CAHGASNEKLFF | TGTGCCCATGGGGCCTCTAATGAAAAACTGTTTTTT
- | TRBJ1-5 | - | TRBV5-1 | CASSTEGGQPQHF | TGCGCCAGCAGCACGGAGGGTGGTCAGCCCCAGCATTTT
- | TRBJ2-2 | - | TRBV5-4 | CASSGRGDTGELFF | TGTGCCAGCAGCGGAAGGGGTGACACCGGGGAGCTGTTTTTT
- | TRBJ2-7 | - | TRBV28 | CASSLWHGEQYF | TGTGCCAGCAGTTTATGGCACGGCGAGCAGTACTTC
- | TRBJ2-7 | TRBD1 | TRBV9 | CASSVAWGQAYEQYF | TGTGCCAGCAGCGTAGCTTGGGGACAGGCCTACGAGCAGTACTTC
- | TRBJ2-5 | - | TRBV7-6 | CASSLVPEIETQYF | TGTGCCAGCAGCTTAGTCCCGGAGATAGAGACCCAGTACTTC
- | TRBJ1-1 | - | TRBV10-3 | CAINPRTDTEAFF | TGTGCCATCAACCCTAGGACAGATACTGAAGCTTTCTTT
- | TRBJ2-3 | TRBD2 | TRBV5-6 | CASSLITSGGAGTQYF | TGTGCCAGCAGCTTGATTACTAGCGGGGGGGCCGGTACGCAGTATTTT
- | TRBJ2-5 | TRBD2 | TRBV3-1 | CASSQESRLAGVQETQYF | TGTGCCAGCAGCCAAGAGTCCCGACTAGCGGGGGTTCAAGAGACCCAGTACTTC
- | TRBJ2-7 | TRBD2 | TRBV20-1 | CSASTGLAGGLGEQYF | TGCAGTGCTAGTACTGGACTAGCGGGGGGACTCGGCGAGCAGTACTTC
- | TRBJ1-2 | - | TRBV7-7 | CASSPLAGVNGYTF | TGTGCTAGCAGCCCCTTGGCAGGGGTGAACGGCTACACCTTC
once | TRBJ1-2 | - | TRBV25-1 | CASSPLTGLTF | TGTGCCAGCAGCCCTTTGACAGGACTGACCTTC
- | TRBJ2-3 | TRBD2 | TRBV3-1 | CASSQDLAGGLEDTQYF | TGTGCCAGCAGCCAAGATCTGGCGGGGGGGCTCGAAGATACGCAGTATTTT
- | TRBJ2-7 | - | TRBV19 | CASSIGTSYEQYF | TGTGCCAGTAGTATAGGGACCTCTTACGAGCAGTACTTC